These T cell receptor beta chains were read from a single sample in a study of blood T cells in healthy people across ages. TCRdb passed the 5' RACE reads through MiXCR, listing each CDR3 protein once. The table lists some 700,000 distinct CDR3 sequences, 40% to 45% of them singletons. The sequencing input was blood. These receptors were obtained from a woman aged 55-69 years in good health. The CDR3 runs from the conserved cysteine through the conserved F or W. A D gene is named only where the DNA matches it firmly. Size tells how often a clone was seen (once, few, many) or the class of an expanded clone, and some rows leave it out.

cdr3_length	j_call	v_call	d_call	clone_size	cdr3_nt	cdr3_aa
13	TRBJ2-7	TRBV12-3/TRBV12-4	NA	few	TGTGCCAGCAGTTTACCCCCCTCGAACGAGCAGTACTTC	CASSLPPSNEQYF
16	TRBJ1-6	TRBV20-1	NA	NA	TGCAGTGCTAGAGTGGCGGGCGGGTTAGGTAATTCACCCCTCCACTTT	CSARVAGGLGNSPLHF
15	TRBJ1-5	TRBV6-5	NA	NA	TGTGCCAGCAGTTATGATGGGGGTAGCAATCAGCCCCAGCATTTT	CASSYDGGSNQPQHF
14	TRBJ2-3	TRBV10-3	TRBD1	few	TGTGCCGCCCGACAGGGGGACTACACAGATACGCAGTATTTT	CAARQGDYTDTQYF
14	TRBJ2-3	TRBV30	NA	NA	TGTGCCTGGACTTTTGGGGGGTTCACAGATACGCAGTATTTT	CAWTFGGFTDTQYF
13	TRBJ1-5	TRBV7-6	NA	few	TGTGCCAGCACCCTAGGGGTGGGTCAGCCCCAGCATTTT	CASTLGVGQPQHF
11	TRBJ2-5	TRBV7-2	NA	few	TGTGCCAGCAGCTCGCAGGGGTCCCAGTACTTC	CASSSQGSQYF
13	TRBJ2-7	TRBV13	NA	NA	TGTGCCAGCAGCTTAGGACTGATCTACGAGCAGTACTTC	CASSLGLIYEQYF
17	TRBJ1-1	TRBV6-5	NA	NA	TGTGCCAGCAGTTACTCTGGTCACGGATACCACGGCACTGAAGCTTTCTTT	CASSYSGHGYHGTEAFF
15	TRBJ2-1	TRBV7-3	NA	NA	TGTGCCAGCAGCTTAAACCCGGGAGCATTAAATGAGCAGTTCTTC	CASSLNPGALNEQFF
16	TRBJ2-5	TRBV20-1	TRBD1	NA	TGCAGTGCTAGAGATTACAACAGGGGCCACCAAGAGACCCAGTACTTC	CSARDYNRGHQETQYF
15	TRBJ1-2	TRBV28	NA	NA	TGTGCCAGCACCTCCGGGCCAACCGTGGGCTATGGCTACACCTTC	CASTSGPTVGYGYTF
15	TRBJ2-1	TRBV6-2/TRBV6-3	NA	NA	TGTGCCAGCAGTTACTCGGGGCAGAACTACAATGAGCAGTTCTTC	CASSYSGQNYNEQFF
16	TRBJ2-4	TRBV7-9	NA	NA	TGTGCCAGCAGGCCACCTGATACGGGGGCCAAAAACATTCAGTACTTC	CASRPPDTGAKNIQYF
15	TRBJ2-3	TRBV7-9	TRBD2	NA	TGTGCCAGCAGCCCTAGCGGGGGGGCCACAGATACGCAGTATTTT	CASSPSGGATDTQYF
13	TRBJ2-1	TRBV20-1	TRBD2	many	TGCAGTGCTCCACTAGCGGGAGGGAATGAGCAGTTCTTC	CSAPLAGGNEQFF
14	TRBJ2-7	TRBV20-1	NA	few	TGCAGTGCTAGAGGGGTCCACGGCCTATACGAGCAGTACTTC	CSARGVHGLYEQYF
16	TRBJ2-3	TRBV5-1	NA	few	TGCGCCAGCAGCTCGACCAGGGGCGCCGGATTGAATACGCAGTATTTT	CASSSTRGAGLNTQYF
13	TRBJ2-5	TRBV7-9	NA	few	TGTGCCTCCGGGTGGGCAGGAGGCGAGACCCAGTACTTC	CASGWAGGETQYF
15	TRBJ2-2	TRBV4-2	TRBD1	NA	TGTGCCAGCAGCCACGACAGGGCGAACACCGGGGAGCTGTTTTTT	CASSHDRANTGELFF
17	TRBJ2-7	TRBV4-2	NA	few	TGTGCCAGCAGCCAACTCGAGGGGGGGTCCTACTACAATGAGCAGTACTTC	CASSQLEGGSYYNEQYF
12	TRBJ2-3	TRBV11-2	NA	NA	TGTGCCAGCAGCCTCCAGCCAGATACGCAGTATTTT	CASSLQPDTQYF
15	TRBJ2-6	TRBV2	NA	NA	TGTGCCAGCAGCTCGGACACCTCTGGGGCCAACGTCCTGACTTTC	CASSSDTSGANVLTF
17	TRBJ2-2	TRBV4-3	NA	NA	TGCGCCAGCAGCCATGGGTCCCGGGCCCTGGACACCGGGGAGCTGTTTTTT	CASSHGSRALDTGELFF
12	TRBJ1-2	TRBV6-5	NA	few	TGTGCCAGCAGTTACGCAGGGATCGGCTACACCTTC	CASSYAGIGYTF
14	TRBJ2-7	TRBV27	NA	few	TGTGCCAGCAGTTCACAGTTATTAACCTACGAGCAGTACTTC	CASSSQLLTYEQYF
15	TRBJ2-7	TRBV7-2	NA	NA	TGTGCCAGCAGCCCCGACCCCTCAGACCTCTACGAGCAGTACTTC	CASSPDPSDLYEQYF
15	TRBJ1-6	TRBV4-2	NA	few	TGTGCCAGCAGCCAAGATCTGGGGGCAGGGTCACCCCTCCACTTT	CASSQDLGAGSPLHF
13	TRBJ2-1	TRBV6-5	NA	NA	TGTGCCAGCAGTTACGGGTTTGCCGATGAGCAGTTCTTC	CASSYGFADEQFF
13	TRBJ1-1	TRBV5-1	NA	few	TGTGCCAGCAGTTTAGGTTGGAACACTGAAGCTTTCTTT	CASSLGWNTEAFF
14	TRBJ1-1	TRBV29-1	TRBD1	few	TGCAGCGTTGAGGTCGGCAGGGGGCAGGGTGAAGCTTTCTTT	CSVEVGRGQGEAFF
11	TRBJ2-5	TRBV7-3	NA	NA	TGTGCCAGCAGCTTAAACGGGGCGCAGTACTTC	CASSLNGAQYF
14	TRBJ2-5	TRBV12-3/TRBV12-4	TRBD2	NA	TGTGCCAGCAGTTTAGGGCTAGCGGAGGGGACCCAGTACTTC	CASSLGLAEGTQYF
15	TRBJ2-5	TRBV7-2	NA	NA	TGTGCCAGCAGCATCGACTATTCGGTGGGAGAGACCCAGTACTTC	CASSIDYSVGETQYF
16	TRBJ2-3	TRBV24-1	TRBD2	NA	TGTGCCACCAGTGATTCCCTAGCGGGGGGCCCAGATACGCAGTATTTT	CATSDSLAGGPDTQYF